This T cell receptor (beta chain) was sequenced in a study of T cells in Graves' hyperthyroidism and ophthalmopathy. General study points: Among clonotypes expanded in thyroid above 0.001, most were also found in blood.

Per the germline V gene, CDR1 is SEHNR and CDR2 is FQNEAQ (reference sequence). The CDR3 is made up of 14 amino acids. J gave up 5 bases and V 5 bases, and 7 bases lay outside the gene matches. It was RNA transcripts that yielded the amplified TCR beta CDR3 regions. HTBI primers drove first-round RT-PCR of the TCR CDR3. MiXCR was run by TCRdb on the multiplex PCR reads, yielding one entry per CDR3 protein. The sample consists of hundreds of thousands of distinct CDR3 sequences, roughly a third of them appearing once. The PBMCs were taken from approximately 9 ml of fresh peripheral blood. This clonotype was recorded many times. What it binds is unknown.

V gene TRBV7-9 combines with J gene TRBJ2-7, with 9 bases fitting TRBD2. The receptor comes from a woman between 40 and 50 years old with Graves' hyperthyroidism. The specimen sequenced was blood. The DNA of the CDR3 is TGTGCCAGCAGCCATAGCGGGAGTCTGGACGAGCAGTACTTC. The encoded protein is CASSHSGSLDEQYF.